This record looks at one T cell receptor beta chain sequence and its context. What it binds is not known. A clone one base away is much larger, so this may be a read error. TCRdb reanalysed the reads using MiXCR and keeps one entry per CDR3 protein. The repertoire holds roughly 63,000 distinct CDR3 sequences, with 21% as singletons. The V gene's germline CDR1 is SGHNT and CDR2 YYREEE (reference sequence). The CDR3 runs to 16 residues. The data were obtained in a study of lung T cells in sarcoidosis with Löfgren's syndrome. Study-wide findings and caveats: In alpha-beta pairs, TRAV12-1 favored TRBV2, and their CDR3s were homologous.

The sequence came from a human donor with sarcoidosis (Löfgren's syndrome or another form), or a control subject (not recorded which). The chain combines TRBV5-4 with TRBJ1-1; 12 positions match TRBD1. Sequencing was carried out using CD4+ T cells from PBMCs. CDR3 nucleotide sequence: TGTCCCAGCAACACTGGGGGACAGGGGGCCGGCACTGAAGCTTTCTTT. The encoded protein is CPSNTGGQGAGTEAFF.